This T cell receptor (beta chain) was captured in a study of T cells after posttransplantation cyclophosphamide (dated by TCRdb to 2016 to 2017). Study-level background: Using TRB sequencing, the study followed how the T cell repertoire reconstituted after myeloablative bone marrow transplantation in which posttransplantation cyclophosphamide served as GVHD prophylaxis. Antigen receptor sequencing was done on samples from 35 PTCy-treated patients and from 15 to 20 related bone marrow donors of those patients. Blood from every one of the roughly 30 PTCy patients who had 1-year posttransplant specimens underwent TRB sequencing. Up to about 3 additional blood samples from 2 to 5.2 years after transplant were also TRB-sequenced in 3 patients, as was pretransplant blood from several patients. Because TRA and TRB clonality correlated tightly in roughly nine samples, the subsequent TCR analyses were limited to TRB only. Public TRB sequences were queried against a database of over 3,500 sequences associated with responses to pathogens, tumor antigens, self-antigens and alloantigens.

This clone occurred once. Its antigen has not been determined. No base quality values were provided; no much bigger clone lies one nucleotide off. The label giving this sample's treatment or condition can be read as: high-dose cyclophosphamide on days +3 and +4 as single-agent GVHD prophylaxis. Busulfan and fludarabine conditioning, a related or unrelated marrow graft, and cyclophosphamide on days +3 and +4 were given to PTCy patients. PTCy-treated patients were drawn from a prospective multi-institutional clinical trial. Mononuclear cells from peripheral blood and bone marrow were separated by Ficoll-Hypaque density centrifugation and then cryopreserved. CD4+ and CD8+ T cells, including naive and memory subsets, were sorted by FACS using a FACSAria II. What the work shows at the level of the full study, not this receptor alone: The TRB repertoires of T cells infiltrating skin or GI tract showed only limited overlap with the TRB repertoires of T cells in blood. Across fewer than 55 patients, TRB clonality was highly associated with recipient CMV seropositivity and CMV reactivation, and PTCy diversity was similar to diversity in CNI/methotrexate controls. At 1-2 months, donor-recipient similarity was low but rose over the first year, and the later blood repertoires were often dominated by donor CD8+ memory clones.

TRB sequencing was run on genomic DNA with either the immunoSEQ assay at survey resolution or the hsTCRB kit. On the authors' methods: The immunoSEQ software handled the initial read processing, while the LymphoSeq R package was used for the repertoire analyses. For each TRB dataset, clonality was calculated as 1 minus normalized Shannon entropy, and the Gini coefficient was computed as well. Phenotypes of unsorted samples were inferred by mapping TRB sequences from sorted subsets of the recipient or donor onto unsorted samples of the same recipient. The table comes from immuneACCESS by way of TCRdb, which keeps in-frame sequences with V and J called. Part of the clones is missing from these tables; in studies checked, under half for an unresolved V gene and the rest for unknown reasons. V, J and clone size are taken as reported in that table, and D and trimming were inferred from the DNA itself. A total of approximately 40,000 clones appear in this sample, more than 70% of them only once. About 8% of the sample is in the top ten clones.

From a lookup of the germline V gene (reference sequence), CDR1 and CDR2 are LNHDA and SQIVND. V has 9 bases trimmed and J has 1 base trimmed; junction bases matching no gene number 5. The CDR3 runs 13 amino acids, cysteine and phenylalanine included. Left in the record is the CDR3 DNA by itself, 39 bases read in frame from the first base. Sequences were derived from CD4+ T cells sorted from blood, sampled roughly 2,000 days after a stem cell transplant with posttransplant cyclophosphamide. The receptor chain draws on TRBV19 and TRBJ1-1, with 7 bases matching TRBD1. The source of this sequence is a female patient in her forties who received an allogeneic stem cell transplant from a related donor, was CMV-positive, and had no GVHD. Some T cells present after a transplant may be cells of the graft donor. The CDR3 here reads CASQAGGNTEAFF. The DNA reads TGTGCCAGCCAGGCAGGGGGGAACACTGAAGCTTTCTTT. The CDR3, completed at both ends by the reference TRBV19 and TRBJ1-1 genes, gives the full variable domain DGGITQSPKYLFRKEGQNVTLSCEQNLNHDAMYWYRQDPGQGLRLIYYSQIVNDFQKGDIAEGYSVSREKKESFPLTVTSAQKNPTAFYLCASQAGGNTEAFFGQGTRLTVV.